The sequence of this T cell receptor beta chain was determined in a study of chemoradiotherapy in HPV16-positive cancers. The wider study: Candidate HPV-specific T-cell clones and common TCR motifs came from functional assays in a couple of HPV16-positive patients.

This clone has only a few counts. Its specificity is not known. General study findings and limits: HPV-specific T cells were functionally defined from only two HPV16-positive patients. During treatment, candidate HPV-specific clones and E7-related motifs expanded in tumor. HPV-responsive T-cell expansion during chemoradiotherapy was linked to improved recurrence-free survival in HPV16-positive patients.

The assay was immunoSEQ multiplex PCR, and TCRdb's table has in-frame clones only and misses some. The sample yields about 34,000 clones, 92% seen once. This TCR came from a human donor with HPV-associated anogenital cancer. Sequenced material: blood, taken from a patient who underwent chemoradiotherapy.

The CDR3 bases are TGCGCCAGCAGCGGAAATCAGAGGGACCGACCCGGAGGGGAGCTGTTTTTT. Translating it yields CASSGNQRDRPGGELFF. The chain links TRBV4-1 to TRBJ2-2; perhaps D is TRBD1 or TRBD2 (5 bases each). Trimming stripped 5 bases from V and 8 bases from J, with 24 bases between. The CDR3 spans 17 residues. Germline CDR1 and CDR2: MGHRA and YSYEKL.